The rows below give T cell receptor beta chains drawn from one sample of a study of beta chain features in type 1 diabetes. The assay was immunoSEQ multiplex PCR, and TCRdb's table has in-frame clones only and misses some. Among some 250,000 clones listed, about 30% were seen once. Sequencing was carried out using central memory CD4+ T cells from blood. The receptors derive from a man aged 25 to 45 in good health. CDR3s include the opening cysteine and the closing phenylalanine or tryptophan. A D gene is named only where the DNA matches it firmly. Part of the rows lack a size; the others show once, few, many or a class for expanded clones.

length: 15
V: TRBV15
J: TRBJ2-3
D: .
size: .
CDR3: CATSRDGTSTDTQYF
DNA: TGTGCCACCAGCAGAGACGGCACGAGCACAGATACGCAGTATTTT

length: 12
V: TRBV7-9
J: TRBJ2-5
D: .
size: few
CDR3: CASSLGLTTQYF
DNA: TGTGCCAGCAGCTTGGGGCTTACGACCCAGTACTTC

length: 14
V: TRBV9
J: TRBJ2-7
D: TRBD1
size: .
CDR3: CASSVADRVGEQYF
DNA: TGTGCCAGCAGCGTAGCCGACAGGGTAGGCGAGCAGTACTTC

length: 13
V: TRBV6-5
J: TRBJ1-2
D: TRBD1
size: few
CDR3: CASRPTGGYGYTF
DNA: TGTGCCAGCAGGCCGACAGGGGGATATGGCTACACCTTC

length: 13
V: TRBV7-2
J: TRBJ2-5
D: .
size: .
CDR3: CASSSTREETQYF
DNA: TGTGCCAGCAGTTCGACCAGGGAGGAGACCCAGTACTTC

length: 16
V: TRBV7-2
J: TRBJ2-1
D: TRBD2
size: few
CDR3: CASSRISSGGAGEQFF
DNA: TGTGCCAGCAGCCGTATTTCCAGCGGGGGGGCCGGTGAGCAGTTCTTC

length: 15
V: TRBV9
J: TRBJ2-1
D: TRBD2
size: .
CDR3: CASSPLAGDYNEQFF
DNA: TGTGCCAGCAGCCCCTTAGCGGGAGACTACAATGAGCAGTTCTTC

length: 14
V: TRBV9
J: TRBJ2-1
D: .
size: .
CDR3: CASTPLSSYNEQFF
DNA: TGTGCCAGCACCCCTCTCTCGTCCTACAATGAGCAGTTCTTC

length: 14
V: TRBV28
J: TRBJ2-7
D: TRBD2
size: .
CDR3: CATTTATSGFEQYF
DNA: TGTGCCACCACTACGGCGACTAGCGGGTTCGAGCAGTACTTC

length: 17
V: TRBV7-2
J: TRBJ2-4
D: .
size: many
CDR3: CASSSALGAVAKNIQYF
DNA: TGTGCCAGCAGCTCCGCCCTCGGCGCGGTAGCCAAAAACATTCAGTACTTC

length: 13
V: TRBV29-1
J: TRBJ2-7
D: TRBD1
size: few
CDR3: CSVARQGTYEQYF
DNA: TGCAGCGTTGCCCGACAGGGGACCTACGAGCAGTACTTC

length: 14
V: TRBV7-2
J: TRBJ1-1
D: .
size: few
CDR3: CASRFSGIGTEAFF
DNA: TGTGCCAGCAGATTTTCAGGGATCGGCACTGAAGCTTTCTTT

length: 14
V: TRBV14
J: TRBJ2-5
D: .
size: .
CDR3: CASSQEGLLETQYF
DNA: TGTGCCAGCAGCCAAGAAGGACTCTTGGAGACCCAGTACTTC

length: 13
V: TRBV5-6
J: TRBJ2-7
D: TRBD1
size: .
CDR3: CASGQDASYEQYF
DNA: TGTGCCAGCGGACAGGACGCCTCCTACGAGCAGTACTTC

length: 14
V: TRBV28
J: TRBJ1-1
D: .
size: .
CDR3: CASRPIGGGTEAFF
DNA: TGTGCCAGCCGCCCAATAGGAGGGGGCACTGAAGCTTTCTTT

length: 15
V: TRBV7-9
J: TRBJ1-2
D: .
size: once
CDR3: CASSPKQGRNYGYTF
DNA: TGTGCCAGCAGCCCTAAGCAGGGGCGGAATTATGGCTACACCTTC

length: 14
V: TRBV18
J: TRBJ2-5
D: .
size: few
CDR3: CASSHSLGGETQYF
DNA: TGTGCCAGCTCGCATTCACTGGGCGGGGAGACCCAGTACTTC

length: 16
V: TRBV27
J: TRBJ2-7
D: .
size: few
CDR3: CASSLFQGGSSYEQYF
DNA: TGTGCCAGCAGTTTATTCCAGGGGGGAAGCTCCTACGAGCAGTACTTC

length: 13
V: TRBV28
J: TRBJ2-1
D: .
size: .
CDR3: CASRLIADSEQFF
DNA: TGTGCCAGCAGGCTAATAGCGGATAGTGAGCAGTTCTTC

length: 14
V: TRBV4-3
J: TRBJ2-1
D: TRBD1
size: .
CDR3: CASSPGQGRNEQFF
DNA: TGCGCCAGCAGCCCCGGACAGGGTCGGAATGAGCAGTTCTTC

length: 16
V: TRBV5-4
J: TRBJ1-2
D: .
size: .
CDR3: CASSSSAGGDNYGYTF
DNA: TGTGCCAGCAGCTCGTCTGCTGGAGGGGATAACTATGGCTACACCTTC

length: 15
V: TRBV7-2
J: TRBJ2-1
D: .
size: .
CDR3: CASSLNGISYNEQFF
DNA: TGTGCCAGCAGCTTAAACGGGATCTCCTACAATGAGCAGTTCTTC

length: 15
V: TRBV5-1
J: TRBJ2-1
D: TRBD2
size: .
CDR3: CASSLVAGGGDEQFF
DNA: TGCGCCAGCAGCTTGGTAGCGGGAGGTGGCGATGAGCAGTTCTTC

length: 15
V: TRBV19
J: TRBJ2-7
D: .
size: .
CDR3: CASSVTSDSSYEQYF
DNA: TGTGCCAGTAGTGTTACCTCGGACAGCTCCTACGAGCAGTACTTC

length: 12
V: TRBV13
J: TRBJ2-7
D: .
size: few
CDR3: CASSLPIGEQYF
DNA: TGTGCCAGCAGCTTACCTATAGGCGAGCAGTACTTC

length: 16
V: TRBV14
J: TRBJ2-5
D: .
size: few
CDR3: CASSQAHRVPPGTQYF
DNA: TGTGCCAGCAGCCAAGCGCACCGGGTCCCTCCGGGGACCCAGTACTTC

length: 14
V: TRBV7-9
J: TRBJ1-2
D: .
size: few
CDR3: CASSRSGTLYGYTF
DNA: TGTGCCAGCAGCCGCAGCGGGACTTTATATGGCTACACCTTC

length: 16
V: TRBV5-1
J: TRBJ2-1
D: .
size: few
CDR3: CASSLASQAASHEQFF
DNA: TGCGCCAGCAGCTTGGCCAGTCAGGCCGCTTCTCATGAGCAGTTCTTC

length: 14
V: TRBV5-1
J: TRBJ2-2
D: .
size: .
CDR3: CASSLYPGTGELFF
DNA: TGCGCCAGCAGCTTGTACCCTGGAACCGGGGAGCTGTTTTTT

length: 14
V: TRBV15
J: TRBJ2-5
D: .
size: .
CDR3: CATSSSGALVTQYF
DNA: TGTGCCACCAGCAGTTCAGGGGCCCTCGTGACCCAGTACTTC

length: 13
V: TRBV27
J: TRBJ1-2
D: .
size: few
CDR3: CASSLSTNYGYTF
DNA: TGTGCCAGCAGTTTATCGACTAACTATGGCTACACCTTC

length: 13
V: TRBV15
J: TRBJ1-5
D: .
size: .
CDR3: CATQLNYDQPQHF
DNA: TGTGCCACCCAGCTCAATTATGATCAGCCCCAGCATTTT

length: 15
V: TRBV18
J: TRBJ1-1
D: TRBD1
size: .
CDR3: CASSRGGTGDTEAFF
DNA: TGTGCCAGCTCACGCGGGGGGACAGGGGACACTGAAGCTTTCTTT

length: 16
V: TRBV16
J: TRBJ2-7
D: .
size: few
CDR3: CASSEHRDLISYEQYF
DNA: TGTGCCAGCAGCGAACACAGGGATCTCATTTCCTACGAGCAGTACTTC

length: 15
V: TRBV27
J: TRBJ1-5
D: .
size: few
CDR3: CASSPADGGYQPQHF
DNA: TGTGCCAGCAGCCCCGCCGACGGGGGATATCAGCCCCAGCATTTT

length: 13
V: TRBV18
J: TRBJ2-1
D: TRBD2
size: few
CDR3: CASSPPRGDEQFF
DNA: TGTGCCAGCTCACCACCGCGGGGGGACGAGCAGTTCTTC

length: 15
V: TRBV5-6
J: TRBJ2-6
D: .
size: few
CDR3: CASSLEYSGANVLTF
DNA: TGTGCCAGCAGCTTGGAATACTCTGGGGCCAACGTCCTGACTTTC

length: 13
V: TRBV27
J: TRBJ1-6
D: .
size: .
CDR3: CASSWGYNSPLHF
DNA: TGTGCCAGCAGTTGGGGGTATAATTCACCCCTCCACTTT

length: 12
V: TRBV29-1
J: TRBJ2-5
D: TRBD1
size: few
CDR3: CSVGQAGETQYF
DNA: TGCAGCGTGGGACAGGCCGGAGAGACCCAGTACTTC

length: 13
V: TRBV4-1
J: TRBJ2-7
D: .
size: many
CDR3: CASSQAHDSVQYF
DNA: TGCGCCAGCAGCCAAGCACACGACTCGGTGCAGTACTTC

length: 11
V: TRBV14
J: TRBJ2-7
D: .
size: .
CDR3: CASSIRGEQYF
DNA: TGTGCCAGCAGCATAAGAGGGGAGCAGTACTTC

length: 14
V: TRBV5-8
J: TRBJ2-3
D: .
size: few
CDR3: CASSRAASTDTQYF
DNA: TGTGCCAGCAGCCGAGCTGCAAGCACAGATACGCAGTATTTT

length: 18
V: TRBV4-2
J: TRBJ2-7
D: TRBD2
size: .
CDR3: CASSQAASGGANRNEQYF
DNA: TGTGCCAGCAGCCAAGCTGCTAGCGGGGGGGCTAATAGAAACGAGCAGTACTTC

length: 15
V: TRBV5-1
J: TRBJ2-3
D: .
size: .
CDR3: CASSGAGISTDTQYF
DNA: TGCGCCAGCAGCGGCGCGGGGATTAGCACAGATACGCAGTATTTT

length: 12
V: TRBV9
J: TRBJ1-6
D: .
size: .
CDR3: CASSLGYAPLHF
DNA: TGTGCCAGCAGCCTAGGGTACGCACCCCTCCACTTT

length: 15
V: TRBV5-1
J: TRBJ2-5
D: TRBD2
size: few
CDR3: CASSTGLAGVETQYF
DNA: TGCGCCAGCAGCACGGGACTAGCGGGAGTTGAGACCCAGTACTTC

length: 13
V: TRBV5-4
J: TRBJ2-3
D: .
size: few
CDR3: CASSPLLSDTQYF
DNA: TGTGCCAGCAGCCCACTATTATCAGATACGCAGTATTTT

length: 14
V: TRBV15
J: TRBJ2-5
D: TRBD2
size: few
CDR3: CATSTSGGQETQYF
DNA: TGTGCCACCAGCACAAGCGGGGGGCAAGAGACCCAGTACTTC

length: 11
V: TRBV5-1
J: TRBJ2-5
D: .
size: .
CDR3: CASSQEGTQYF
DNA: TGCGCCAGCAGTCAGGAGGGGACCCAGTACTTC

length: 16
V: TRBV5-4
J: TRBJ2-6
D: .
size: .
CDR3: CASSLIRTSGANVLTF
DNA: TGTGCCAGCAGCTTGATCCGCACCTCTGGGGCCAACGTCCTGACTTTC

length: 18
V: TRBV4-3
J: TRBJ2-3
D: TRBD2
size: few
CDR3: CASSQVVRTSGNTDTQYF
DNA: TGCGCCAGCAGCCAAGTAGTCCGGACTAGCGGGAACACAGATACGCAGTATTTT

length: 15
V: TRBV18
J: TRBJ1-2
D: .
size: many
CDR3: CASSPSSEIDYGYTF
DNA: TGTGCCAGCTCACCATCTTCGGAGATCGACTATGGCTACACCTTC

length: 13
V: TRBV28
J: TRBJ2-7
D: .
size: few
CDR3: CASSTSPSYEQYF
DNA: TGTGCCAGCAGTACCTCACCAAGCTACGAGCAGTACTTC

length: 13
V: TRBV29-1
J: TRBJ2-1
D: TRBD2
size: once
CDR3: CSVSGRAHNEQFF
DNA: TGTAGCGTTAGCGGGAGGGCACACAATGAGCAGTTCTTC